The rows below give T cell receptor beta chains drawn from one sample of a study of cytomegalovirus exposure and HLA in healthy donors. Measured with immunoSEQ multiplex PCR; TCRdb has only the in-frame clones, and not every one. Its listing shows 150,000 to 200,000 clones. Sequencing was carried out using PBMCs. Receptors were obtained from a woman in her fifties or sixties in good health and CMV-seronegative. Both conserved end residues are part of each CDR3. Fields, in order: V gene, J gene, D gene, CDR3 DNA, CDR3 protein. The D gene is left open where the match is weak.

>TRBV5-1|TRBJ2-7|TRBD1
TGCGCCAGCAGCTTGGGGGACAGGGGGAACTACGAGCAGTACTTC
CASSLGDRGNYEQYF
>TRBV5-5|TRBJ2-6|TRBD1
TGTGCCAGCAGCGGTACAGGGGGCATAGCCAACGTCCTGACTTTC
CASSGTGGIANVLTF
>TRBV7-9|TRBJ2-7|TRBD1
TGTGCCAGCGGGGACAGCGCCTACGAGCAGTACTTC
CASGDSAYEQYF
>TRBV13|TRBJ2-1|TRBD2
TGTGCCAGCAGCTTACCCAGCGGGGGAGGAAATGAGCAGTTCTTC
CASSLPSGGGNEQFF
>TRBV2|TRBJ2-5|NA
TGTGCCAGCAGTCCCCACGTGACTAGTGAGGAGACCCAGTACTTC
CASSPHVTSEETQYF
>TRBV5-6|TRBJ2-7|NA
TGTGCCAGCAGCTTGCTCGGTCAGGGTGGGTCCTACGAGCAGTACTTC
CASSLLGQGGSYEQYF
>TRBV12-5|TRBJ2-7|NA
TGTGCTAGTGGTTTGCGGGACGAGCAGTACTTC
CASGLRDEQYF
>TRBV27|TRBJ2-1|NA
TGTGCCAGCAGCCCGGCAGGGGCGGGAGTTTTTGTGGAGCAGTTCTTC
CASSPAGAGVFVEQFF
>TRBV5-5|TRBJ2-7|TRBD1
TGTGCCAGCAGCCGGGTTGGACAGGGACTCGAGCAGTACTTC
CASSRVGQGLEQYF
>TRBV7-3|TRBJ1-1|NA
TGTGCCAGCAGCCCCTCCGGGACACAAAACACTGAAGCTTTCTTT
CASSPSGTQNTEAFF
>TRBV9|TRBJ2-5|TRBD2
TGTGCCAGCAGCGCCATAGCGGGAGCGGGAGAGACCCAGTACTTC
CASSAIAGAGETQYF
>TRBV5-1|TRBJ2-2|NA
TGCGCCAGCAGTGGGAGCGGAGCCGGGGCCGGGGAGCTGTTTTTT
CASSGSGAGAGELFF
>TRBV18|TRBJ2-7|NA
TGTGCCAGCTCACCAAGACAGGGAGGCGAGCAGTACTTC
CASSPRQGGEQYF
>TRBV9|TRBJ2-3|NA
TGTGCCAGCAGCGTATGGGACTCGAGCACAGATACGCAGTATTTT
CASSVWDSSTDTQYF
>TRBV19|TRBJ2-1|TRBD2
TGTGCCAGCGCCAGACTAGCGCCTTACAATGAGCAGTTCTTC
CASARLAPYNEQFF
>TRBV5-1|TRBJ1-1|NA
TGCGCCAGCAGATCCGACAAGACAGCTTTCTTT
CASRSDKTAFF
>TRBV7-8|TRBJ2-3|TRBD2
TGTGCCAGCAGCCCCGGCCCCCTAGCGGAGGGAGACACAGATACGCAGTATTTT
CASSPGPLAEGDTDTQYF
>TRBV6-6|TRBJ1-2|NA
TGTGCCAGCGTATTGACAGGAAGCTATGGCTACACCTTC
CASVLTGSYGYTF
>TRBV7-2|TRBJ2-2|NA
TGTGCCAGCAGCTTAAGACTTCCAAGGAGCACCGGGGAGCTGTTTTTT
CASSLRLPRSTGELFF
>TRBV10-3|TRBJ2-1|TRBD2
TGTGCCATCAGTGATGCTAGCGGGAGGGCGTCCAATGAGCAGTTCTTC
CAISDASGRASNEQFF
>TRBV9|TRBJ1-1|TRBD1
TGTGCCAGCAGCGAACAGGGGGGAAACACTGAAGCTTTCTTT
CASSEQGGNTEAFF
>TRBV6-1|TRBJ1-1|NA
TGTGCCAGCGGGGGGGAGGGGAGAGGCACTGAAGCTTTCTTT
CASGGEGRGTEAFF